The clone carrying this T cell receptor (beta chain) was seen only once. The data were taken from a study of blood T cell repertoires in COVID-19. Study at large: COVID-19 samples collected from the United States, Italy and Spain covered acute and convalescent phases. Sources were T cells, B-cell-depleted T cells, or PBMCs; the material itself was cDNA or gDNA.

In the original workflow: Amplified reference gene primers provided the basis for estimating nucleated cell counts. The table came from immunoSEQ multiplex PCR; TCRdb's copy has only in-frame clones and leaves some out. That table furnishes V, J and clone size, whereas the DNA furnished D and trimming. The sample contains 160,000 or so clones, roughly 90% of which appear only once. The material sequenced was peripheral blood. The sequence was collected from a man in his fifties or sixties with acute or convalescent COVID-19.

Here the CDR3 DNA reads TGTGCCAGTGGGACAGGGCCCACCTACGAGCAGTACTTC. Translation gives CASGTGPTYEQYF. V and J are TRBV6-5 and TRBJ2-7; 9 nucleotides align to TRBD1. Unmatched junction bases numbered 5, after V lost 9 bases and J lost 2 bases. CDR3 length equals 13 residues. Germline-derived CDR1 and CDR2 are MNHEY and SVGAGI.